What follows are 6 T cell receptor beta chains derived from one specimen sequenced in a study of PD-1 blockade in classical Hodgkin lymphoma. Sequencing used immunoSEQ multiplex PCR; TCRdb keeps in-frame clones, though not all of them. The table lists about 11,000 clones, approximately 80% of them singletons. Every patient experienced relapse after autologous stem cell transplantation, and brentuximab vedotin exposure varied. Specimen: peripheral blood mononuclear cells (PBMCs), collected before the second cycle of nivolumab. Source of these receptors: a human donor with classical Hodgkin lymphoma.

The J gene is TRBJ2-2, the V gene TRBV7-9; 14 bases match TRBD2. The V and J ends lost 5 bases and 5 bases, in that order; junction bases with no gene match: 13. Germline values: CDR1 SEHNR, CDR2 FQNEAQ (reference sequence). The length of the CDR3 is 19 residues. The CDR3 sequence is CASSRGTSGSAARTGELFF. Written as DNA, the CDR3 is TGTGCCAGCAGCCGCGGGACTAGCGGGAGCGCCGCGCGGACCGGGGAGCTGTTTTTT.

V and J are TRBV2 and TRBJ2-7, with D perhaps matching TRBD2 (6 bases). The CDR3 has 14 residues. The germline V gene encodes CDR1 SNHLY and CDR2 FYNNEI. V lost 5 bases and J 2 bases, leaving 13 bases between the germline ends. The CDR3 loop is CASSPGREPYEQYF. CDR3 coding DNA: TGTGCCAGCAGTCCGGGACGGGAGCCCTACGAGCAGTACTTC.

V usage is TRBV28 and J usage is TRBJ2-1; no definite D call. CDR3 length equals 14 residues. V dropped 3 bases and J dropped 0 bases, with 6 bases sitting between them. The germline V gene encodes CDR1 MDHEN and CDR2 SYDVKM. In DNA form, the CDR3 reads TGTGCCAGCAGTTTTGTAGACTCCTACAATGAGCAGTTCTTC. This encodes CASSFVDSYNEQFF.

The gene calls are TRBV5-4 and TRBJ2-1; 8 bases align to TRBD1. The germline gives CDR1 SGHNT, CDR2 YYREEE (reference sequence). After removal of 4 bases from V and 0 bases from J, the junction contained 6 bases not matched to a gene. This CDR3 contains 16 residues. CDR3 protein: CASSTGQGRSYNEQFF. CDR3 DNA sequence: TGTGCCAGCAGCACAGGACAGGGCCGCTCCTACAATGAGCAGTTCTTC.

The gene calls are TRBV11-2 and TRBJ2-1, with 10 bases lining up with TRBD2. Germline values: CDR1 SGHAT, CDR2 FQNNGV. V lost 4 bases to trimming and J lost 4 bases; unmatched junction nucleotides: 10. This CDR3 is 17 amino acids long. The DNA of the CDR3 is TGTGCCAGCAGCTCCAGGGGTCTAGCGGGAGTGTACAATGAGCAGTTCTTC. Translating gives CASSSRGLAGVYNEQFF. Drawing the rest from reference TRBV11-2 and TRBJ2-1, the complete variable domain is EAGVAQSPRYKIIEKRQSVAFWCNPISGHATLYWYQQILGQGPKLLIQFQNNGVVDDSQLPKDRFSAERLKGVDSTLKIQPAKLEDSAVYLCASSSRGLAGVYNEQFFGPGTRLTVL.

The chain couples TRBV21-1 to TRBJ1-1; TRBD1 is the table's D call and was not checked against the DNA. TRBV21-1 is a pseudogene. This CDR3 is built from 18 residues. CDR3: CASSEYYQDRDRELGAFF. The DNA of the CDR3 is TGTGCCAGCAGCGAATACTACCAGGACCGGGACAGGGAACTAGGGGCTTTCTTT.